This entry lists 22 T cell receptor beta chains sequenced from one sample in a study of T-cell memory formation after mild COVID-19. TCRdb processed the 5' RACE reads anew with MiXCR; each CDR3 protein has one entry. The repertoire includes roughly 580,000 distinct CDR3 sequences, under 20% of them detected once, and around 11% sits in the top ten. Sample: PBMCs or a T cell subset sorted from them (not recorded which). These receptor sequences come from an adult woman who had mild COVID-19 (a few samples of this study predate the infection). Cell type and time point are not known.

The chain uses TRBV18 and TRBJ2-2; possible D gene TRBD1, 5 bases. CDR1 is KGHSH, CDR2 LQKENI, per germline. Trimming cost V 1 base and J 5 bases, with 14 bases left between them. The length of the CDR3 is 16 residues. CDR3 DNA: TGTGCCAGCTCACCACTGGCCAGGGCGGAAACCGGGGAGCTGTTTTTT. It translates to CASSPLARAETGELFF.

The V gene is TRBV5-1, the J gene TRBJ1-6; 8 nucleotides line up with TRBD1. The V gene's germline CDR1 is SGHRS and CDR2 YFSETQ. The CDR3 is made up of 16 amino acids. V lost 4 bases, J lost 9 bases, and 12 bases stayed unmatched. CDR3 coding DNA: TGCGCCAGCAGCCCCGACCTCGGACAGGGCGGTTCACCCCTCCACTTT. This translates into CASSPDLGQGGSPLHF.

This chain uses TRBV6-2 or TRBV6-3 with TRBJ2-7, with D possibly matching TRBD2 (6 bases). V dropped 7 bases and J dropped 2 bases, with 15 bases sitting between them. There are 14 residues in the CDR3. CDR1 and CDR2 from the germline V gene are MNHEY and SVGEGT. The CDR3 region is CASTLLSGPYEQYF. The CDR3 nucleotides are TGTGCCAGCACCCTTCTAAGCGGGCCCTACGAGCAGTACTTC.

The chain is built from TRBV6-1 and TRBJ1-5, with 7 nucleotides matching TRBD1. Trimming took 1 base from V and 2 from J; bases not matched to a gene: 8. The CDR3 is 17 residues long. Per germline, CDR1 MNHNS and CDR2 SASEGT. The CDR3 loop reads CASSEGQNQGGNQPQHF. The CDR3 DNA sequence: TGTGCCAGCAGTGAAGGTCAAAATCAGGGGGGCAATCAGCCCCAGCATTTT.

This clonotype was detected a few times. CDR3 protein: CASSLVAERGYGYTF. The CDR3 DNA follows: TGCGCCAGCAGCTTGGTAGCGGAAAGGGGCTATGGCTACACCTTC. This chain uses TRBV5-1 with TRBJ1-2, with a weak D call TRBD1 (5 bases). CDR3 length equals 15 residues. V gave up 0 bases and J gave up 4 bases, with 13 bases separating them. Germline lookup yields CDR1 SGHRS and CDR2 YFSETQ.

This chain links TRBV2 with TRBJ2-1, with 8 bases matching TRBD1. CDR3 length: 15 residues. V was clipped by 6 bases and J by 5 bases; unmatched bases: 9. Germline CDR1 SNHLY, CDR2 FYNNEI. CDR3 sequence: CASRCDRGKDNEQFF. CDR3 in DNA: TGTGCCAGCAGATGTGACAGGGGAAAGGACAATGAGCAGTTCTTC.

In this sample, this clonotype turned up a few times. The J gene is TRBJ2-4, the V gene TRBV20-1, with D possibly matching TRBD1 (6 bases). This CDR3 spans 14 amino acids. V lost 3 bases to trimming and J lost 4 bases, with 13 bases between them. In germline, CDR1 is DFQATT, CDR2 SNEGSKA (reference sequence). The CDR3 sequence: CSASRGREKNIQYF. CDR3 nucleotides: TGCAGTGCTAGTAGGGGGAGAGAGAAAAACATTCAGTACTTC.

This clonotype was counted at least ten times. The rearrangement uses TRBV20-1 and TRBJ1-5; 11 nucleotides match TRBD1. This CDR3 contains 17 residues. Germline trimming cut 0 bases from V and 3 bases from J; bases unmatched to any gene: 7. Germline assignment: CDR1 DFQATT and CDR2 SNEGSKA (reference sequence). For the CDR3, the DNA is TGCAGTGCTAGAGATCCGAGGACAGGGGGCCTCAATCAGCCCCAGCATTTT. The encoded protein is CSARDPRTGGLNQPQHF.

Ten or more counts support this clonotype. V and J are TRBV10-3 and TRBJ1-1; 7 nucleotides align to TRBD1. V dropped 0 bases and J dropped 3; count of bases not matched to a gene: 10. The CDR3 is 17 amino acids. Germline V gene sequence: CDR1 ENHRY, CDR2 SYGVKD. The CDR3: CAISESGTAHAYTEAFF. CDR3 DNA sequence: TGTGCCATCAGTGAGTCCGGGACAGCCCATGCCTACACTGAAGCTTTCTTT.

This clonotype was observed a handful of times. This chain connects TRBV7-2 to TRBJ1-4, with D uncertain. The CDR3 is made up of 16 amino acids. Trimming took off 6 bases at V and 6 bases at J, with 20 bases between the two ends. Germline V gene sequence: CDR1 SGHTA, CDR2 FQGNSA. The CDR3 loop reads CASRHRPGAGDEKLFF. The CDR3 DNA reads as TGTGCCAGCAGACATCGACCGGGAGCGGGAGATGAAAAACTGTTTTTT.

The genes are TRBV2 and TRBJ2-1; 9 bases agree with TRBD2. The germline V gene encodes CDR1 SNHLY and CDR2 FYNNEI. The CDR3 consists of 13 residues. Losses at the gene ends were 8 bases for V and 6 bases for J; bases not matched to a gene: 5. CDR3: CASGGGGANEQFF. The CDR3 bases are TGTGCCAGCGGTGGCGGGGGGGCCAATGAGCAGTTCTTC.

The rearrangement links TRBV18 to TRBJ2-5; TRBD1 agrees at 9 bases. The length of the CDR3 is 15 residues. V dropped 4 bases and J dropped 6; count of bases not matched to a gene: 9. Germline lookup yields CDR1 KGHSH and CDR2 LQKENI. The CDR3: CASSRDGTGMQTQYF. For the CDR3, the DNA is TGTGCCAGCTCACGGGACGGGACAGGGATGCAGACCCAGTACTTC.

The rearrangement joins TRBV6-6 to TRBJ2-7; 13 bases are a match to TRBD2. The CDR3 totals 17 residues. The ends lost 2 bases at V and 6 bases at J; junction bases unmatched: 10. The germline V gene has CDR1 MNHNY and CDR2 SVGAGI (reference sequence). The CDR3 reads CASSYGRGLAGPSEQYF. DNA of the CDR3: TGTGCCAGCAGTTACGGGAGGGGACTAGCGGGACCCTCCGAGCAGTACTTC.

The chain couples TRBV7-9 to TRBJ2-7, with D perhaps TRBD1 (6 bases). CDR3 length: 14 residues. V was trimmed by 5 bases and J by 4 bases, leaving 15 bases between them. Germline V gene sequence: CDR1 SEHNR, CDR2 FQNEAQ (reference sequence). The CDR3 DNA follows: TGTGCCAGCAGCGCCAACAGGGCTGGGTACGAGCAGTACTTC. This sequence encodes CASSANRAGYEQYF. The variable domain in full, completed from reference TRBV7-9 and TRBJ2-7, reads DTGVSQNPRHKITKRGQNVTFRCDPISEHNRLYWYRQTLGQGPEFLTYFQNEAQLEKSRLLSDRFSAERPKGSFSTLEIQRTEQGDSAMYLCASSANRAGYEQYFGPGTRLTVT.

This sequence joins TRBV30 and TRBJ1-4; 7 bases match TRBD1. CDR3 length equals 16 residues. Trimming removed 2 bases from V and 7 bases from J; junction bases left unmatched: 13. Per germline, CDR1 GTSNPN and CDR2 SVGIG (reference sequence). The CDR3 spells CAWSLSGTARGEKLFF. In DNA, the CDR3 is TGTGCCTGGAGTCTCAGCGGGACAGCAAGGGGTGAAAAACTGTTTTTT.

The CDR3 DNA reads as TGTGCCAGCACCCCCTTTAGGCAGGGGTTATACGAGCAGTACTTC. Protein product: CASTPFRQGLYEQYF. The chain couples TRBV12-3 or TRBV12-4 to TRBJ2-7, with a possible D match to TRBD1 (6 bases). V shed 7 bases and J shed 4 bases, with 20 bases lying between them. The CDR3 is made up of 15 amino acids.

This clonotype has only a few counts. The CDR3 loop is CASSRRTGRIYEQYF. CDR3 in DNA: TGTGCCAGCAGCCGACGGACAGGGCGAATATACGAGCAGTACTTC. The rearrangement uses TRBV5-6 and TRBJ2-7, with TRBD1 identical over 8 bases. This CDR3 comprises 15 residues. The ends lost 4 bases at V and 4 bases at J; junction bases unmatched: 10. Germline values: CDR1 SGHDT, CDR2 YYEEEE.

The chain couples TRBV5-6 to TRBJ2-1; D is perhaps TRBD2 (6 bases). Germline V gene data show CDR1 as SGHDT and CDR2 as YYEEEE. Trimming removed 4 bases at V and 8 bases at J, with 28 bases between. CDR3 size: 18 residues. The CDR3 DNA sequence: TGTGCCAGCAGCAGGGGCAGCGGGTGGGGCAGGGAAGGCGATGAGCAGTTCTTC. Translated: CASSRGSGWGREGDEQFF.

This clonotype was detected only a few times. The V and J genes are TRBV12-3 or TRBV12-4 and TRBJ1-2; no clear D. This CDR3 spans 15 amino acids. V was trimmed by 3 bases and J by 6 bases, leaving 17 bases between them. CDR3 in amino acids: CASSFGLRGSNGYTF. CDR3 nucleotides: TGTGCCAGCAGTTTTGGTCTCAGAGGTAGCAATGGCTACACCTTC.

In its sample, this clonotype was seen a few times. This rearrangement joins TRBV11-3 to TRBJ2-5, with 9 bases lining up with TRBD1. The CDR3 covers 16 residues. The ends lost 6 bases at V and 5 bases at J; junction bases unmatched: 13. Per germline, CDR1 SGHNT and CDR2 YENEEA. CDR3 bases: TGTGCCAGCAGAGCTTATGGACAGGGGCTCTTGGAGACCCAGTACTTC. Its translation is CASRAYGQGLLETQYF.

This clonotype was detected only a few times. This rearrangement joins TRBV7-2 to TRBJ1-3, with D perhaps TRBD1 (5 bases). The CDR3 covers 17 residues. The germline V gene encodes CDR1 SGHTA and CDR2 FQGNSA. V lost 4 bases to trimming and J lost 2 bases, with 18 bases between them. This CDR3 reads CASSSRRPGYPGNTIYF. Here the CDR3 DNA reads TGTGCCAGCAGCTCACGGAGACCAGGGTACCCTGGAAACACCATATATTTT.

V is TRBV29-1 and J is TRBJ2-3; D call uncertain. V was clipped by 4 bases and J by 0 bases, with 11 bases between them. The CDR3 sequence is 14 residues long. CDR1 is SQVTM and CDR2 is ANQGSEA in the germline V gene. This chain's CDR3 is CSVGVSQSTDTQYF. DNA of the CDR3: TGCAGCGTTGGCGTCAGCCAAAGCACAGATACGCAGTATTTT.